What follows is one T cell receptor (beta chain) and its context. Its antigen is still unknown. Profiling relied on immunoSEQ multiplex PCR, and the TCRdb table lists in-frame clones only, not all of them. Among approximately 110,000 clones, around 90% were seen once, and the ten largest hold 2% to 3%. This entry belongs to a study of T cell responses to AZD1222 COVID-19 vaccine. Study-level findings and limits: The sample set comprised mostly white British donors with more females, and clonal diversity was possibly underestimated.

The CDR3 has 15 amino acids. J lost 3 bases, V lost 5 bases, and 4 bases had no gene match. CDR1 is ENHRY and CDR2 is SYGVKD in the germline V gene. Sequences were derived from peripheral blood, sampled 28 days after the second AZD1222 dose. The origin of this receptor is an adult who received the AZD1222 COVID-19 vaccine. This sequence joins TRBV10-3 and TRBJ2-7; 13 nucleotides match TRBD2. The CDR3 here is CAISRTSGRDYEQYF. The CDR3 nucleotides read TGTGCCATCAGTAGGACTAGCGGGAGAGACTACGAGCAGTACTTC.